This T cell receptor beta chain is drawn from a study of shared clonotypes between healthy human individuals. The naive CD8 population came from CD45RO-negative cells selected for CCR7, without terminally differentiated effector memory CD45RA+ cells. CDR3 size: 14 residues. Germline V CDR1 and CDR2: MNHEY, SMNVEV (reference sequence). V lost 2 bases and J lost 3, with 10 bases in between. The repertoire was sequenced with immunoSEQ multiplex PCR; TCRdb's copy has only in-frame clones and lacks some. The profile shows around 2,000,000 clones, about 95% of them singletons. The genes are TRBV27 and TRBJ2-5, with D perhaps TRBD1 (5 bases). The sequence came from a man between 18 and 35 years old in good health. What was sequenced was naive CD8+ T cells sorted from blood. This CDR3 is CASSLIAREETQYF. CDR3 in DNA: TGTGCCAGCAGTTTAATTGCCAGGGAAGAGACCCAGTACTTC.